This TCR beta chain was profiled in a study of tumor and adjacent non-tumor tissue in lung cancer. RNA was extracted from bulk tissue without any cell sorting. Distant lung tissue was collected more than 3 cm away from the tumor edge. This CDR3 is 15 amino acids long. The V and J ends lost 2 bases and 4 bases respectively, with 10 bases between them. Germline V gene lookup returns CDR1 KGHDR and CDR2 SFDVKD. This clonotype was observed at least ten times. A modified ARM-PCR protocol with three rounds of nested PCR amplified TCRbeta. TCRdb redid the calling of the multiplex PCR reads with MiXCR, one entry per CDR3 protein. The table includes approximately 120,000 distinct CDR3 sequences, 50% to 70% detected once.

This TCR was sampled from a man aged 55 to 70 with non-small cell lung cancer. The sample taken for sequencing was distant non-tumor lung tissue. V is TRBV24-1 and J is TRBJ2-2; perhaps TRBD2 as D (5 bases). For the CDR3, the DNA is TGTGCCACCAGTGATTCTTCTAGCATCACCGGGGAGCTGTTTTTT. It specifies CATSDSSSITGELFF.